This T cell receptor (beta chain) was sequenced during a study of naive and memory T cell subsets (dated by TCRdb to the late 2010s). About the full investigation: The study applied an open-source, UMI-based TCR alpha and beta sequencing pipeline to sorted naive and memory peripheral blood T cell subsets. The functional CMV T cell responses agreed completely with IgG serology results. RNA was DNase-treated and reverse transcribed with TCR constant-region primers, mostly using SuperScript III.

Receptor amplification or capture employed UMI-ligation and nested PCR. The beta constant-region primer was an equimolar mix of two oligonucleotides covering both TRBC1 and TRBC2. T4 RNA ligase 1 ligated a single-stranded oligonucleotide carrying the SP2 primer and a 12-nucleotide UMI to the cDNA 3' end. Four rounds of PCR, combining the SP2 primer with nested alpha and beta constant-region primers, were used to amplify the ligated cDNA. Incubation of the ligation reaction was carried out at 16 degrees C for 20-24 hours. To avoid over-amplification, PCR2 was usually performed as a SYBR Green qPCR and halted once a predetermined threshold was reached. Apart from the first purification, every purification step used Agencourt AMPure XP magnetic beads. Library amounts were measured by Qubit and library quality was assessed on a TapeStation, where the main peak was expected at around 650 bp. The pooled libraries were sequenced on an Illumina MiSeq using v2 2x251 paired-end kits, which usually yielded about 0.95-2 million reads per sample. Each sample library was pooled at about 4.4 nM, and about 5-7% PhiX was included to improve cluster recognition. In the authors' own workflow: V and J genes were assigned to Demultiplexor-processed FASTQ reads by Decombinator through tag matching, with a single base-pair mismatch being allowed. Collapsinator used UMIs to correct both sequencing errors and frequency errors arising from PCR heterogeneity. TCRs were translated and CDR3s were extracted from the conserved cysteine to the FGXG phenylalanine by CDR3Translator, with non-productive sequences being flagged. Gini, Shannon entropy and inverse Simpson indices were calculated on repertoires that had been subsampled to equal numbers of UMI-defined TCRs. Within the linear range, a power law was fitted by maximum likelihood to the distributions of clonotype abundance. On one naive CD8 sample, the pipeline and MIGEC gave similar UMI counts, unique TCR numbers and clonal distributions. In one analysis, naive TCRs that were also found in any memory subset of the same donor were excluded from the naive repertoire. A set of roughly 7,000 CMV-associated CDR3 sequences, compiled from VDJdb and a published dataset, was used to search the repertoires. Clones were called with MiXCR by TCRdb after fastp trimmed the public reads at Q25, and only in-frame beta chains were retained. Duplicate CDR3 protein sequences are folded into a single record with the most common DNA and genes. For this entry, the V and J calls and clone size follow TCRdb and not the study's own pipeline. The sample records 130,000 to 150,000 distinct CDR3 sequences, 17% of which are singletons. Clones ranked in the top ten supply about 0.14% of the sample.

About this clonotype itself: Its antigen is currently not known. Base qualities are not provided; no much larger clone lies one nucleotide away.

Separate amplification of TCR alpha and beta chain libraries was performed from the second PCR step onward. To determine each donor's CMV status, fresh PBMCs were stimulated overnight with CMV viral lysate, and IFNgamma production from CD4+ T cells was then assessed. Using Miltenyi beads, CD4 T cells were first positively selected, and CD8 T cells were then positively selected from the CD4-negative fraction. Cells were stained for CD3, CD4, CD8, CD45RA, CD27 and a live/dead dye and were sorted on a BD Aria II into four subsets based on CD45RA and CD27. A few healthy volunteers provided blood, and each donor's sample was split into CD4 and CD8 T cells and then further divided into four differentiation subsets. About 120 ml of peripheral blood was taken from each donor, and PBMC were separated by density-gradient centrifugation on Ficoll-Paque PLUS. Sorted cells were lysed in RLT buffer, and RNA was extracted with a Qiagen RNeasy kit and stored at -80°C.

What the research found in general, with its limitations: RNA-based TCR counts may be influenced by expression changes linked to T cell activation and differentiation. After error correction, over 95% of naive TCR sequences appeared only once, giving much steeper abundance distributions than memory subsets. Each clonotype was defined as a single alpha or beta chain sequence rather than as a paired alpha/beta receptor. The repertoire findings for the naive and memory subsets could not be validated against a ground truth because none was available. TCR abundance followed a power law whose exponent differed between naive and memory subsets but was consistent across the three individuals. In both CD4 and CD8 cells, a rise in Gini index and a fall in Shannon and inverse Simpson diversity were observed from naive through CM, EM and EMRA. A few larger clonotypes were present in naive repertoires, particularly the CD8 repertoires, and these clonotypes were possibly memory cells re-expressing CD45RA.

The TCR was taken from a human donor in good health. Material: naive CD4+ T cells from blood. The cell subset or site label of this sample denotes: naive T cells, CD45RA high CD27+.

The DNA reads as follows: TGTGCCAGCAGCTTGCGGACAGGACAGTACAATGAGCAGTTCTTC. Its product reads: CASSLRTGQYNEQFF. The chain was built from TRBV5-4 and TRBJ2-1, with 7 middle bases fitting TRBD1. CDR1 SGHNT and CDR2 YYREEE were looked up in the germline V gene (reference sequence). V and J are trimmed by 1 base and 4 bases, and the gene matches miss 5 bases of the junction. The CDR3 sequence holds 15 residues, the cysteine and phenylalanine included. The sequence is cut down to CDR3 DNA, 45 bases in frame from base 1. With the portions outside the CDR3 filled from the reference TRBV5-4 and TRBJ2-1 genes, the complete variable region becomes ETGVTQSPTHLIKTRGQQVTLRCSSQSGHNTVSWYQQALGQGPQFIFQYYREEENGRGNFPPRFSGLQFPNYSSELNVNALELDDSALYLCASSLRTGQYNEQFFGPGTRLTVL.